This T cell receptor (beta chain) was identified in a study of cytomegalovirus exposure and HLA in healthy donors. General study findings and limits: CMV serostatus stood as the only immune exposure information on hand.

V was cut by 1 base and J by 2 bases, with 21 bases left in between. Germline V CDR1 and CDR2: MDHEN, SYDVKM. The CDR3 has 19 amino acids. Researchers ran the PCR with 60 Vbeta and 13 Jbeta primers. TCRdb's table, derived via immunoSEQ multiplex PCR, lists solely in-frame clones and lacks some. This sample has tens of thousands of clones, with roughly 74% found just once. As concerns this clone: What it binds is not known.

Sample: PBMCs. The J gene is TRBJ1-5, the V gene TRBV28; unclear D gene. The origin of this receptor is a man aged 40-50 years in good health and CMV-seronegative. The CDR3 region has the DNA TGTGCCAGCAGTTTATTGGAGTTGTCGAATCTATTTGGCAATCAGCCCCAGCATTTT. This gives the protein CASSLLELSNLFGNQPQHF.